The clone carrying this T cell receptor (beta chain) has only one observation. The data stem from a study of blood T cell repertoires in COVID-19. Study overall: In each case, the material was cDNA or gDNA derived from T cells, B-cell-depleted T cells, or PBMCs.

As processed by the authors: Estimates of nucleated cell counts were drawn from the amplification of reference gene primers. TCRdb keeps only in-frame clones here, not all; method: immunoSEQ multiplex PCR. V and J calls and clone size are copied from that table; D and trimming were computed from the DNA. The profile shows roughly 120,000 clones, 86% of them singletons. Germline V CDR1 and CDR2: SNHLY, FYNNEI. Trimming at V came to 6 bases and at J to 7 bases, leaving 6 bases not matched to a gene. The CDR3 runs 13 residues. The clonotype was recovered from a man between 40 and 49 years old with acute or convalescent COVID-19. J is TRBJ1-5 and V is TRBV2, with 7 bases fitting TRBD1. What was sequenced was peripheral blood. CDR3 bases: TGTGCCAGCAGAGACGACAGGGCCCAGCCCCAGCATTTT. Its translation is CASRDDRAQPQHF.